This passage covers 30 T cell receptor beta chains from one sample sequenced in a study of blood T cell repertoires in COVID-19. TCRdb's table, derived via immunoSEQ multiplex PCR, lists solely in-frame clones and lacks some. The sample has about 330,000 clones; about 90% are singletons. Sequenced input: PBMCs or T cells enriched from blood (not recorded which). Source of these receptors: a man between 25 and 39 years old who had recovered from COVID-19.

V and J are TRBV18 and TRBJ1-1; no clear D. The CDR3 is 14 amino acids. V dropped 4 bases and J dropped 2 bases, with 11 bases sitting between them. CDR1 is KGHSH, CDR2 LQKENI, per germline. The CDR3 sequence: CASSQANVNTEAFF. The CDR3 region has the DNA TGTGCCAGCTCACAAGCCAACGTTAACACTGAAGCTTTCTTT.

J is TRBJ2-7 and V is TRBV5-5, with TRBD1 matching over 8 bases. This CDR3 is built from 15 residues. Germline assignment: CDR1 SGHKS and CDR2 YYEKEE (reference sequence). Trimming took 0 bases from V and 2 from J; bases not matched to a gene: 4. The CDR3 reads CASSLAWTGTYEQYF. In DNA form, the CDR3 reads TGTGCCAGCAGCTTGGCGTGGACAGGGACCTACGAGCAGTACTTC.

This clone has more than one count but fewer than ten. This chain connects TRBV6-5 to TRBJ1-1, with 7 bases identical to TRBD1. CDR3 length: 13 residues. V gave up 5 bases and J gave up 0 bases; unmatched junction bases: 0. Germline V gene data show CDR1 as MNHEY and CDR2 as SVGAGI. In nucleotides, the CDR3 is TGTGCCAGCAGTACAGGGGTGAACACTGAAGCTTTCTTT. The encoded protein is CASSTGVNTEAFF.

The chain combines TRBV19 with TRBJ1-1, with TRBD1 matching over 7 bases. CDR1 and CDR2 (germline): LNHDA, SQIVND (reference sequence). Trimming cost V 1 base and J 0 bases; bases outside gene matches: 8. The CDR3 spans 17 residues. The CDR3: CASSIVPTGMVNTEAFF. CDR3 nucleotides: TGTGCCAGTAGTATAGTCCCGACAGGGATGGTGAACACTGAAGCTTTCTTT. The full variable domain, rest sourced from reference TRBV19 and TRBJ1-1, is DGGITQSPKYLFRKEGQNVTLSCEQNLNHDAMYWYRQDPGQGLRLIYYSQIVNDFQKGDIAEGYSVSREKKESFPLTVTSAQKNPTAFYLCASSIVPTGMVNTEAFFGQGTRLTVV.

The V call is TRBV7-8, the J call TRBJ1-2, with TRBD1 as a possible D gene (5 bases). Germline loops: CDR1 SGHVS, CDR2 FQNEAQ. V shed 5 bases and J shed 8 bases, with 15 bases lying between them. The CDR3 is 13 amino acids. The CDR3 loop reads CASSLQGPGGYTF. CDR3 in DNA: TGTGCCAGCAGCCTTCAGGGTCCAGGCGGCTACACCTTC.

The CDR3 bases are TGTGCCAGCAGTCATGGGAGCGGGGGAGATACGCAGTATTTT. This translates into CASSHGSGGDTQYF. This chain connects TRBV9 to TRBJ2-3; 8 bases are a match to TRBD2. CDR3 size: 14 residues. J gave up 5 bases and V 5 bases, and 7 bases lay outside the gene matches. Germline CDR1 is SGDLS and CDR2 is YYNGEE.

V and J are TRBV19 and TRBJ1-5; 8 bases match TRBD1. J lost 0 bases, V lost 6 bases, and 7 bases had no gene match. CDR1 and CDR2 from the germline V gene are LNHDA and SQIVND (reference sequence). This CDR3 spans 16 amino acids. CDR3 protein: CASSDRGDYSNQPQHF. DNA of the CDR3: TGTGCCAGTAGCGACAGGGGCGACTATAGCAATCAGCCCCAGCATTTT.

The chain has TRBV13 and TRBJ2-7; D possibly corresponds to TRBD1 (6 bases). This CDR3 is 17 amino acids long. CDR1 and CDR2 (germline): PRHDT, FYEKMQ (reference sequence). V dropped 6 bases and J dropped 4 bases, with 25 bases sitting between them. This chain's CDR3 is CASSPPPTGPTDYEQYF. DNA of the CDR3: TGTGCCAGCAGTCCACCACCGACAGGCCCGACCGATTACGAGCAGTACTTC. Complete variable domain (other parts from reference TRBV13 and TRBJ2-7): AAGVIQSPRHLIKEKRETATLKCYPIPRHDTVYWYQQGPGQDPQFLISFYEKMQSDKGSIPDRFSAQQFSDYHSELNMSSLELGDSALYFCASSPPPTGPTDYEQYFGPGTRLTVT.

The table lists this clone with a count of one. The rearrangement joins TRBV10-3 to TRBJ2-2; 9 positions match TRBD2. J was trimmed by 2 bases and V by 5 bases; bases with no gene match: 3. The CDR3 sequence is 15 residues long. Germline values: CDR1 ENHRY, CDR2 SYGVKD. CDR3 DNA sequence: TGTGCCATCAGTCCGGGACTAGCAAACACCGGGGAGCTGTTTTTT. Its protein product is CAISPGLANTGELFF.

The chain recombines TRBV13 with TRBJ2-7; maybe TRBD1 (6 bases). Looked up from germline, CDR1 is PRHDT and CDR2 is FYEKMQ (reference sequence). The CDR3 length is 13 residues. V shed 1 base and J shed 3 bases, with 7 bases lying between them. CDR3 sequence reads: CASSLEGHYEQYF. CDR3 in DNA: TGTGCCAGCAGCTTAGAGGGACACTACGAGCAGTACTTC.

This chain uses TRBV7-8 with TRBJ2-1, with D perhaps matching TRBD1 (6 bases). Trimming shortened V by 1 base and J by 0 bases, and 10 bases separated the two germline ends. Germline loops: CDR1 SGHVS, CDR2 FQNEAQ. The CDR3 sequence is 16 residues long. This CDR3 reads CASSLGTASSYNEQFF. CDR3 in DNA: TGTGCCAGCAGCTTAGGGACAGCAAGCTCCTACAATGAGCAGTTCTTC.

The chain couples TRBV21-1 to TRBJ1-2; no DNA check was done on the table's D call, TRBD1. TRBV21-1 is a listed pseudogene. The CDR3 extends over 15 amino acids. The CDR3 nucleotides are TGTGCCAGCAGCAAAGCCCGGACAGGGAGAATGCGGGAAGCCTTC. This codes for CASSKARTGRMREAF.

The chain combines TRBV6-5 with TRBJ1-5; 8 bases match TRBD1. Trimming cost V 8 bases and J 9 bases; bases outside gene matches: 12. Germline CDR1 reads MNHEY; CDR2 reads SVGAGI. The CDR3 consists of 14 residues. The CDR3 bases are TGTGCCAGCGCCCCCGACAGGGGCCCAGGGCCCCAGCATTTT. It encodes CASAPDRGPGPQHF.

V is TRBV5-4 and J is TRBJ2-3, with TRBD1 as a possible D gene (6 bases). The CDR3 covers 13 residues. Germline V gene data show CDR1 as SGHNT and CDR2 as YYREEE (reference sequence). V was clipped by 0 bases and J by 4 bases, with 6 bases between them. The CDR3 here is CASSLDRADTQYF. Here the CDR3 DNA reads TGTGCCAGCAGCTTGGACAGGGCAGATACGCAGTATTTT.

This chain links TRBV7-8 with TRBJ2-3, with a possible D match to TRBD2 (6 bases). The ends were cut back, 2 bases at V and 3 bases at J, with 9 bases in the middle. The CDR3 consists of 14 residues. Germline values: CDR1 SGHVS, CDR2 FQNEAQ. Written as DNA, the CDR3 is TGTGCCAGCAGCTTATCAGGGAGGACAGATACGCAGTATTTT. This encodes CASSLSGRTDTQYF.

V gene TRBV10-3 combines with J gene TRBJ1-1; D call uncertain. The CDR3 has 13 residues. V dropped 10 bases and J dropped 4 bases, with 16 bases sitting between them. Germline loops: CDR1 ENHRY, CDR2 SYGVKD. CDR3 sequence reads: CATWSGGGTEAFF. For the CDR3, the DNA is TGTGCCACCTGGTCCGGAGGAGGCACTGAAGCTTTCTTT.

This clone was counted a single time. The chain is built from TRBV12-3 or TRBV12-4 and TRBJ2-3, with a possible D match to TRBD1 (6 bases). V was pared by 6 bases and J by 4 bases, with 11 bases between. The length of the CDR3 is 13 residues. The CDR3 sequence is CASSSSGADTQYF. CDR3 sequence (DNA): TGTGCCAGCAGCTCATCAGGGGCAGATACGCAGTATTTT.

The V gene is TRBV9, the J gene TRBJ1-3, with D possibly being TRBD1 (5 bases). Germline V gene sequence: CDR1 SGDLS, CDR2 YYNGEE. Trimming removed 0 bases at V and 2 bases at J, with 12 bases between. CDR3 size: 16 residues. CDR3 DNA sequence: TGTGCCAGCAGCGTAGATCAGGGAGGAACTGGAAACACCATATATTTT. It is translated as CASSVDQGGTGNTIYF.

The CDR3 DNA follows: TGTGCCAGCAGTTCCTCTAATCAACAAGAGACCCAGTACTTC. It specifies CASSSSNQQETQYF. The V call is TRBV13, the J call TRBJ2-5; D is unclear. The germline CDR1 and CDR2 sequences are PRHDT and FYEKMQ (reference sequence). There are 14 residues in the CDR3. Trimming cost V 6 bases and J 2 bases, with 13 bases left between them.

This clone was picked up one time. The chain combines TRBV28 with TRBJ2-3, with 9 bases lining up with TRBD1. Germline V lookup: CDR1 MDHEN, CDR2 SYDVKM. This CDR3 spans 15 amino acids. J lost 5 bases, V lost 4 bases, and 7 bases had no gene match. The CDR3 DNA reads as TGTGCCAGCAGTTGGGGACAGGGTGGGGGAGATACGCAGTATTTT. Amino acids: CASSWGQGGGDTQYF. The variable domain in full, with the rest retrieved from reference TRBV28 and TRBJ2-3, is DVKVTQSSRYLVKRTGEKVFLECVQDMDHENMFWYRQDPGLGLRLIYFSYDVKMKEKGDIPEGYSVSREKKERFSLILESASTNQTSMYLCASSWGQGGGDTQYFGPGTRLTVL.

The rearrangement links TRBV28 to TRBJ2-3; 7 nucleotides match TRBD1. Germline CDR1 is MDHEN and CDR2 is SYDVKM. CDR3 size: 15 residues. The ends lost 4 bases at V and 0 bases at J; junction bases unmatched: 4. CDR3 bases: TGTGCCAGCAGTTCGTGGACAGGAAGCACAGATACGCAGTATTTT. This sequence encodes CASSSWTGSTDTQYF.

The rearrangement uses TRBV30 and TRBJ1-6; 8 bases agree with TRBD1. In germline, CDR1 is GTSNPN, CDR2 SVGIG (reference sequence). J lost 10 bases, V lost 3 bases, and 8 bases had no gene match. This CDR3 is 14 amino acids long. CDR3 DNA sequence: TGTGCCTGGAGCCATCAGGGGGCAGGGTCACCCCTCCACTTT. Its protein product is CAWSHQGAGSPLHF.

The V call is TRBV28, the J call TRBJ1-2; D call uncertain. The CDR3 length is 13 residues. Trimming took off 5 bases at V and 6 bases at J, with 13 bases between the two ends. Germline CDR1 MDHEN, CDR2 SYDVKM. The CDR3 DNA is TGTGCCAGCAGTCTCCCCCAAGCGGATGGCTACACCTTC. Its protein is CASSLPQADGYTF.

The chain links TRBV10-2 to TRBJ1-5, with D unresolved. V was trimmed by 3 bases and J by 9 bases, leaving 15 bases between them. The CDR3 contains 14 residues. The V gene's germline CDR1 is WSHSY and CDR2 SAAADI. CDR3 nucleotide sequence: TGCGCCAGCAGTGAATCGGGGATAACTCGGCCCCAGCATTTT. Encoded protein: CASSESGITRPQHF.

The V and J genes are TRBV6-1 and TRBJ2-7, with D perhaps matching TRBD1 (5 bases). V was cut by 2 bases and J by 1 base, with 9 bases left in between. This CDR3 region has 14 residues. Germline V CDR1 and CDR2: MNHNS, SASEGT. The CDR3, as DNA: TGTGCCAGCAGTGAATCCCAGGGTTCCTACGAGCAGTACTTC. Its protein is CASSESQGSYEQYF.

The CDR3: CASSDGLVGSREQYF. CDR3 coding DNA: TGTGCCAGCAGTGACGGACTAGTGGGCTCTAGGGAGCAGTACTTC. This rearrangement joins TRBV2 to TRBJ2-7; 7 bases agree with TRBD2. Germline values: CDR1 SNHLY, CDR2 FYNNEI. This CDR3 contains 15 residues. The V gene end was trimmed by 3 bases and the J gene end by 7 bases; junction bases not matched to a gene: 12.

The chain couples TRBV10-2 to TRBJ2-2; possible D gene TRBD1, 5 bases. The CDR3 is 13 amino acids. The germline gives CDR1 WSHSY, CDR2 SAAADI. V was trimmed by 6 bases and J by 4 bases, leaving 9 bases between them. CDR3: CASRTAGTGELFF. The CDR3 DNA follows: TGCGCCAGCAGGACAGCTGGCACCGGGGAGCTGTTTTTT.

This chain joins TRBV5-1 and TRBJ2-1; TRBD1 agrees at 9 bases. With 4 bases clipped from V and 9 bases from J, the junction kept 8 bases outside the gene matches. Germline lookup yields CDR1 SGHRS and CDR2 YFSETQ. This CDR3 is 14 amino acids long. CDR3: CASSTGTGLFEQFF. CDR3 DNA: TGCGCCAGCAGCACCGGGACAGGGTTATTTGAGCAGTTCTTC.

This chain joins TRBV4-1 and TRBJ2-1, with 16 bases aligning to TRBD2. Unmatched junction bases numbered 7, after V lost 3 bases and J lost 5 bases. Germline-derived CDR1 and CDR2 are MGHRA and YSYEKL. The CDR3 runs 18 residues. As DNA, the CDR3 is TGCGCCAGCAGCCAGGGGACTAGCGGGGGGGCCGGGCACAATGAGCAGTTCTTC. Translating gives CASSQGTSGGAGHNEQFF.

The V gene is TRBV28, the J gene TRBJ1-5, with 7 bases matching TRBD1. This CDR3 contains 14 residues. Germline assignment: CDR1 MDHEN and CDR2 SYDVKM. Trimming cost V 3 bases and J 3 bases; bases outside gene matches: 2. The CDR3: CASSLDRYNQPQHF. The DNA for the CDR3 is TGTGCCAGCAGTTTGGACAGGTACAATCAGCCCCAGCATTTT.